What follows describes a single T cell receptor (beta chain). Source study methods: Estimated nucleated cell counts came from reference gene primer amplification. The repertoire was sequenced with immunoSEQ multiplex PCR; TCRdb's copy has only in-frame clones and lacks some. V and J calls and clone size are given by that table; D and trimming were obtained from the DNA. The top ten clones hold roughly 6.4% of a sample with about 90,000 clones, almost 95% of them seen once. The data derive from a study of blood T cell repertoires in COVID-19. In the study overall: T cells, B-cell-depleted T cells, or PBMCs supplied cDNA or gDNA.

The CDR3 has 13 amino acids. CDR1 and CDR2 from the germline V gene are SNHLY and FYNNEI. The trim removed 2 bases at V and 6 bases at J, leaving 2 bases unmatched. The TCR sequence derives from a woman in her sixties with active COVID-19. The sample comprised peripheral blood. This chain uses TRBV2 with TRBJ1-2; 8 nucleotides line up with TRBD1. Written as DNA, the CDR3 is TGTGCCAGCAGTGAAAGGACAGGGAATGGCTACACCTTC. It is translated as CASSERTGNGYTF.